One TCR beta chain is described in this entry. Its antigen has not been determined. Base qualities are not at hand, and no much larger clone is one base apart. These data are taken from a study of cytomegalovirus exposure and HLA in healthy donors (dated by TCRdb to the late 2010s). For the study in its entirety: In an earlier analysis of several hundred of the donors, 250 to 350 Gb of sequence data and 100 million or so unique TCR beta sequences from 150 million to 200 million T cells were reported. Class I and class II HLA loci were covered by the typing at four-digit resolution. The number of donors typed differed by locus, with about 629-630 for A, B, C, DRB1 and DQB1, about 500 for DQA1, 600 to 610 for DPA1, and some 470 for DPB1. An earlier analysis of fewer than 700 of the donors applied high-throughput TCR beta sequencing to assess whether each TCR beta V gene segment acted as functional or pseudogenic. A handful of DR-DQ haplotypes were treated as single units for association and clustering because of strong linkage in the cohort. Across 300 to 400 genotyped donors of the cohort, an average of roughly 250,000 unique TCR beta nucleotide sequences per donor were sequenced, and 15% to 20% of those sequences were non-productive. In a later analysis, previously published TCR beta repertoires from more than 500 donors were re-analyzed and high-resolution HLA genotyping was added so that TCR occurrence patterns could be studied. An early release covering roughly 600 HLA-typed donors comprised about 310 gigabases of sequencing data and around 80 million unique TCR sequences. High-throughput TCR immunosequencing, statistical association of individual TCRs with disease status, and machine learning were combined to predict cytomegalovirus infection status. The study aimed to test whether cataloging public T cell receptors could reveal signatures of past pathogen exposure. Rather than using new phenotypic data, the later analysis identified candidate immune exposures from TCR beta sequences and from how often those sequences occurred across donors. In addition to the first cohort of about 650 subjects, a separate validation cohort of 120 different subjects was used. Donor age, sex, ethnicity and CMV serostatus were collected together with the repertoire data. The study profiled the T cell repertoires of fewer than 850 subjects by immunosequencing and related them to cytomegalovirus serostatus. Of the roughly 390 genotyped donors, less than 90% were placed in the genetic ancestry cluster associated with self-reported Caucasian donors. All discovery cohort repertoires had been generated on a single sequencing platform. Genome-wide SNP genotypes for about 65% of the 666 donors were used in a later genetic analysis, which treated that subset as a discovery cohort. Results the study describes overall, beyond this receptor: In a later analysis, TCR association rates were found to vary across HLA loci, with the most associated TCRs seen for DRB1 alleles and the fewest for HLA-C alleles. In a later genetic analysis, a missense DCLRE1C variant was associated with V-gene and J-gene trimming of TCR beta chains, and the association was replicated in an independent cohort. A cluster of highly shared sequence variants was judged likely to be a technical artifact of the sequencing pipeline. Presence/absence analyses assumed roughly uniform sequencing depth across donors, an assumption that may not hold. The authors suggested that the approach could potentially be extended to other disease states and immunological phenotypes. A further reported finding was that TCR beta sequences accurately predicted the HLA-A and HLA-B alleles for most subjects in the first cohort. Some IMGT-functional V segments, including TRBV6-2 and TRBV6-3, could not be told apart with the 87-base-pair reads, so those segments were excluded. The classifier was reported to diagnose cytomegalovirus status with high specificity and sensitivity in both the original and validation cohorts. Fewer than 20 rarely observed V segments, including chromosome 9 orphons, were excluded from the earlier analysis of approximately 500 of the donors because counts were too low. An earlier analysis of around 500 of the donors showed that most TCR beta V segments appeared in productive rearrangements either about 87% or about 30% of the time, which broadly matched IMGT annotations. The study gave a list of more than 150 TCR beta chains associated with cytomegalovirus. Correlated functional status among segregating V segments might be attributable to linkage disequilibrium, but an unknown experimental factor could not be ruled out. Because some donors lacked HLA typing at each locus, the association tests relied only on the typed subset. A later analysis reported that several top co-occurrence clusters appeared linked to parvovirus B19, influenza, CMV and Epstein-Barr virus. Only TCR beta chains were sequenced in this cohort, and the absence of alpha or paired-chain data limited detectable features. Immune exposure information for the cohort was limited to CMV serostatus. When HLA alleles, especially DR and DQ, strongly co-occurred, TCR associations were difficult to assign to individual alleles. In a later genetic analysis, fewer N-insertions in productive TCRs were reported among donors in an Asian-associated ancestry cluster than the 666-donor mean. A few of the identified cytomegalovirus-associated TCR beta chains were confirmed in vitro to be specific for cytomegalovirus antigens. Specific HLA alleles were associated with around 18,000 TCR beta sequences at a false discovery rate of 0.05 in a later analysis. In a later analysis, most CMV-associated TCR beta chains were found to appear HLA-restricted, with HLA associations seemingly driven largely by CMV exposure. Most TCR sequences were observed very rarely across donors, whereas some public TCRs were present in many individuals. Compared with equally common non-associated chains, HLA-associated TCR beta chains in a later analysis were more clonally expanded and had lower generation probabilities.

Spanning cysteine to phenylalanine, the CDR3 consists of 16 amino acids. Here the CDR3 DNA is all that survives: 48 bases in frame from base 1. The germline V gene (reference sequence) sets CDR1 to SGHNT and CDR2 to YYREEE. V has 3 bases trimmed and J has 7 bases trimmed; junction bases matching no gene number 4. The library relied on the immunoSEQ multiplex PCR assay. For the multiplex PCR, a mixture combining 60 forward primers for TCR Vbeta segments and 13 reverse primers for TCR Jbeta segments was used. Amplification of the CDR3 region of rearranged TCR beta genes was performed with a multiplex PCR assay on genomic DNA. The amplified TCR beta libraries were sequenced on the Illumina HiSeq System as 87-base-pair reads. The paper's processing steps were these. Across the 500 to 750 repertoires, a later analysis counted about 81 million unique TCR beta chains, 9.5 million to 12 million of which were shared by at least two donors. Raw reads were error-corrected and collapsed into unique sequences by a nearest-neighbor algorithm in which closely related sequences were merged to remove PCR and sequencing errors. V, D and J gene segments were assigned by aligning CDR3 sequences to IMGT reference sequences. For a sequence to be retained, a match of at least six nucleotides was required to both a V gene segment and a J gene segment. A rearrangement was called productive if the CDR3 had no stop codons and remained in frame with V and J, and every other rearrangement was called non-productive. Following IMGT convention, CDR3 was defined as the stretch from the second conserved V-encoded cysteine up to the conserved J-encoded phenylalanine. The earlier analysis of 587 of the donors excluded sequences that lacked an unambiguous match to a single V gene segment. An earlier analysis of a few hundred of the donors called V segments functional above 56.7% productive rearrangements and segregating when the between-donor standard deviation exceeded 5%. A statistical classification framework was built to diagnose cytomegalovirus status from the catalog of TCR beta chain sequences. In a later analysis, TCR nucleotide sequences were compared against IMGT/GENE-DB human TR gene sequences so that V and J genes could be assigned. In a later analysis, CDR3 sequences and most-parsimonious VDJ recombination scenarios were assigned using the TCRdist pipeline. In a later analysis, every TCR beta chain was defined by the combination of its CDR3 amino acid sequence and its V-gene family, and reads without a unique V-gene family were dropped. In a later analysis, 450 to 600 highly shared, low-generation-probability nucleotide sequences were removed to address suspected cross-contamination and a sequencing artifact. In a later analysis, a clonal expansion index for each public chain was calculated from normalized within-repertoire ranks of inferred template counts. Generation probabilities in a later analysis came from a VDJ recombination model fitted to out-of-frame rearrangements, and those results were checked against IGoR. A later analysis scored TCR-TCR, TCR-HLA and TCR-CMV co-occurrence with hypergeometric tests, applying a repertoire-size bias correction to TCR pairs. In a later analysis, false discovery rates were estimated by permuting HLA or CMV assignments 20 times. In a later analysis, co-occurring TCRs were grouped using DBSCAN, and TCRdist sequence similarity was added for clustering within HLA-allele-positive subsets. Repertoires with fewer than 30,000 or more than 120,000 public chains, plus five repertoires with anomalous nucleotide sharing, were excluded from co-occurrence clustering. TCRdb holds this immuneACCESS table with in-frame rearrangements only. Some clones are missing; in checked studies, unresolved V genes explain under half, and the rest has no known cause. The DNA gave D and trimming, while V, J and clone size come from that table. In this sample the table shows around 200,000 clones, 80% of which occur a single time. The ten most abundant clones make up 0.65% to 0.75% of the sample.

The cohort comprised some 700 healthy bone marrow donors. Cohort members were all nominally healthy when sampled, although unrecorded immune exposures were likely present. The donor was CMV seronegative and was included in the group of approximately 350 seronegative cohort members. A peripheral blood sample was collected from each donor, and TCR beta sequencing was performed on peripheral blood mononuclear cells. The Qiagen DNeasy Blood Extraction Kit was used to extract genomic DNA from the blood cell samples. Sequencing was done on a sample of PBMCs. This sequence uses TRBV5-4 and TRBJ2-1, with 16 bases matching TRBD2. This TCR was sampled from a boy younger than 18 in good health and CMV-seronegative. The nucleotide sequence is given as TGTGCCAGCAGCTGGGGGACTAGCGGGAGGGGTAATGAGCAGTTCTTC. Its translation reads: CASSWGTSGRGNEQFF.